A selection of T cell receptor beta chains follows, all from one sample in a study of T cell responses to AZD1222 COVID-19 vaccine. Data came from immunoSEQ multiplex PCR; TCRdb stores just in-frame clones and leaves some out. The sample consists of 90,000 to 120,000 clones, approximately 90% of them appearing once. Sequenced here: peripheral blood, sampled on day 0 of MenACWY control vaccination. The receptors shown here come from an adult in good health. CDR3s include the opening cysteine and the closing phenylalanine or tryptophan. A D gene is named only where the DNA matches it firmly. Clone size is stated in some rows and not others, as once, few, many or a class when expanded.

j_gene,d_gene,abundance,v_gene,CDR3nt,CDR3aa
TRBJ1-1,TRBD1,NA,TRBV9,TGTGCCAGCAGCACAGGGGATGGCACTGAAGCTTTCTTT,CASSTGDGTEAFF
TRBJ2-7,NA,NA,TRBV20-1,TGCAGTGCTAGTGGCACCTACGAGCAGTACTTC,CSASGTYEQYF
TRBJ2-7,TRBD1,NA,TRBV18,TGTGCCAGCTCACCCCCGGGACAGAGGGGCGAGCAGTACTTC,CASSPPGQRGEQYF
TRBJ1-2,TRBD1,NA,TRBV19,TGTGCCAGTAGTATCATGGACAGGGCTCCTAAGGGCTATGGCTACACCTTC,CASSIMDRAPKGYGYTF
TRBJ1-1,NA,NA,TRBV9,TGTGCCAGCAGCGTAGGACAGCTGAACACTGAAGCTTTCTTT,CASSVGQLNTEAFF
TRBJ1-1,NA,NA,TRBV5-1,TGCGCCAGCAGCTTGGGGGGCAACACTGAAGCTTTCTTT,CASSLGGNTEAFF
TRBJ1-1,NA,NA,TRBV30,TGTGCCTGGAGCGCGGGCCTCATGGGGGCTGAAGCTTTCTTT,CAWSAGLMGAEAFF
TRBJ1-2,NA,NA,TRBV4-1,TGCGCCAGCAGCCTCCCCGGTTCGGATTCCTATGGCTACACCTTC,CASSLPGSDSYGYTF
TRBJ2-7,NA,once,TRBV24-1,TGTGCCACCAGTGATACAGGGAGCTACGAGCAGTACTTC,CATSDTGSYEQYF
TRBJ2-1,TRBD2,NA,TRBV4-1,TGCGCCAGCAGCCAAGATTCCCAACTAGCGGGGGGGCGGAATGAGCAGTTCTTC,CASSQDSQLAGGRNEQFF
TRBJ1-2,TRBD1,NA,TRBV28,TGTGCCAGCAGTTTACCGACAGGGAGCTATGGCTACACCTTC,CASSLPTGSYGYTF
TRBJ2-7,TRBD1,NA,TRBV11-2,TGTGCCAGCAGCGTAGGGACAGACTACGAGCAGTACTTC,CASSVGTDYEQYF
TRBJ1-4,NA,NA,TRBV13,TGTGCCAGCAGCTTAGGGCCTATGGGGGGCACAACTAATGAAAAACTGTTTTTT,CASSLGPMGGTTNEKLFF
TRBJ1-2,NA,NA,TRBV5-1,TGCGCCAGCAGCTTGGTGGAGGGAGGGCCTAGTGACTATGGCTACACCTTC,CASSLVEGGPSDYGYTF
TRBJ1-2,NA,NA,TRBV12-3/TRBV12-4,TGTGCCAGCAGTACCCGGGACGGTCACTACACCTTC,CASSTRDGHYTF
TRBJ2-3,NA,NA,TRBV1,TGCACCAGCAGCCAAGCGGTGCGGGGGGGCTGGGGAGATACGCAGTATTTT,CTSSQAVRGGWGDTQYF
TRBJ2-7,NA,once,TRBV11-3,TGTGCCAGCAGCTTAGGTGGTGAGGGCGAGCAGTACTTC,CASSLGGEGEQYF
TRBJ1-2,NA,NA,TRBV28,TGTGCCAGCAGGCCCACAGGGTTGGCTAACTATGGCTACACCTTC,CASRPTGLANYGYTF
TRBJ1-5,NA,NA,TRBV30,TGTGCCTGGAGTGTACGGATGAATCAGCCCCAGCATTTT,CAWSVRMNQPQHF
TRBJ2-5,TRBD2,few,TRBV5-1,TGCGCCAGCAGCGCGCCGGGACTAGCGGGGGCAGAGACCCAGTACTTC,CASSAPGLAGAETQYF
TRBJ1-2,NA,NA,TRBV12-3/TRBV12-4,TGTGCCAGCAGTTTCCCATGGAACTATGGCTACACCTTC,CASSFPWNYGYTF
TRBJ2-5,TRBD2,NA,TRBV3-1/TRBV3-2,TGTGCCAGCAGCCCTTCTAGCGGGGGGGCCCGGGAGACCCAGTACTTC,CASSPSSGGARETQYF
TRBJ2-7,NA,once,TRBV27,TGTGCCAGCAGTTTGGAACAGGAGGCTTCCGAGCAGTACTTC,CASSLEQEASEQYF
TRBJ1-2,NA,NA,TRBV4-1,TGCGCCAGCAGCCAAAGTACAGGGTCGCAAGCTAACTATGGCTACACCTTC,CASSQSTGSQANYGYTF
TRBJ1-2,TRBD1,NA,TRBV6-5,TGTGCCAGCAGTTACTCGGGACAGGGGAAGGGCTATGGCTACACCTTC,CASSYSGQGKGYGYTF
TRBJ1-2,NA,NA,TRBV11-2,TGTGCCAGCAGCGCCGGAGGGGTCTATGGCTACACCTTC,CASSAGGVYGYTF
TRBJ2-7,TRBD2,NA,TRBV19,TGTGCCAGTAGTGCGGGGGGGTGGCACGAGCAGTACTTC,CASSAGGWHEQYF
TRBJ1-4,TRBD1,NA,TRBV5-1,TGCGCCAGCAGCTCCCGGACAGGGGGCAAAGAAAAACTGTTTTTT,CASSSRTGGKEKLFF
TRBJ2-7,NA,once,TRBV3-1/TRBV3-2,TGTGCCAGCAGCCAGGGGTCCCCTCGCGAGCAGTACTTC,CASSQGSPREQYF
TRBJ1-1,NA,NA,TRBV6-5,TGTGCCAGCAGCCGTCTAGGGGGGGTAAACACTGAAGCTTTCTTT,CASSRLGGVNTEAFF
TRBJ1-2,TRBD1,NA,TRBV19,TGTGCCAGTAGTCCCCGGTGGCAGGGGGTTAACTATGGCTACACCTTC,CASSPRWQGVNYGYTF
TRBJ1-1,NA,NA,TRBV29-1,TGCAGCGTTGTCAGAGGTGGTGTCGCCCCTGAAGCTTTCTTT,CSVVRGGVAPEAFF
TRBJ2-6,NA,NA,TRBV7-2,TGTGCCAGCAGCCCCCAGGGTTTTTCTGGGGCCAACGTCCTGACTTTC,CASSPQGFSGANVLTF
TRBJ2-1,NA,NA,TRBV2,TGTGCCAGCAGTGAAGGGGCGGGAAACAATGAGCAGTTCTTC,CASSEGAGNNEQFF
TRBJ1-2,NA,NA,TRBV5-5,TGTGCCAGCAGCTTGGGCAGGGTCAACTATGGCTACACCTTC,CASSLGRVNYGYTF
TRBJ2-3,NA,NA,TRBV7-9,TGTGCCAGCAGGAGTCGTCTACCCACAGATACGCAGTATTTT,CASRSRLPTDTQYF
TRBJ1-5,NA,NA,TRBV15,TGTGCCACCAGCAGAGATTGGGACAGCAATCAGCCCCAGCATTTT,CATSRDWDSNQPQHF
TRBJ2-5,TRBD1,NA,TRBV28,TGTGCCAGCAGTCCCGGGACAGGGGGCGCGGGAACTGAGACCCAGTACTTC,CASSPGTGGAGTETQYF